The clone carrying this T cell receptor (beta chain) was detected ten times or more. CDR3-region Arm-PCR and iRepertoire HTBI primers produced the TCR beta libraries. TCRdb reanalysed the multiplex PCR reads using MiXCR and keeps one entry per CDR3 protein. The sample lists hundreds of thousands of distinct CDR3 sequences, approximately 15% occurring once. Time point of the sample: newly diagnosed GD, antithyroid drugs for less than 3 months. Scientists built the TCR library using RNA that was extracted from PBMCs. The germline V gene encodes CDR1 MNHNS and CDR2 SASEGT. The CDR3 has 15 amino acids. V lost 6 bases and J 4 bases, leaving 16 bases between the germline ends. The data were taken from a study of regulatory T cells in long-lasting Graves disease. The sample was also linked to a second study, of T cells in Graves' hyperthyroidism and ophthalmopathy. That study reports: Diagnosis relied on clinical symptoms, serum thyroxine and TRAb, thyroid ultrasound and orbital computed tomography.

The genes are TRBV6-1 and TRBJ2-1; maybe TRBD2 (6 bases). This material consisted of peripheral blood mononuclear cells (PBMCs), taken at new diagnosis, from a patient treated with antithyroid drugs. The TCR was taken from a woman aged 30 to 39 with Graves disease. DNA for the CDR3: TGTGCCAGCAGCTGGGCTGACGGGGGATACAATGAGCAGTTCTTC. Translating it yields CASSWADGGYNEQFF.